The clone carrying this TCR beta chain was seen once. Sequenced by immunoSEQ multiplex PCR; TCRdb stores in-frame clones only, minus some. The repertoire holds some 270,000 clones, with over 80% as singletons. This sample is drawn from a study of blood T cell repertoires in COVID-19. Germline-derived CDR1 and CDR2 are LGHNT and FRNRAP. V lost 3 bases and J 4 bases, leaving 18 bases between the germline ends. This CDR3 comprises 16 residues. This sequence originates from a woman in her thirties or forties who had recovered from COVID-19. Sequenced: peripheral blood. The J gene is TRBJ2-5, the V gene TRBV12-5, with a weak D call TRBD2 (7 bases). The CDR3 here is CASGFVHWGGGETQYF. In nucleotides, the CDR3 is TGTGCTAGTGGTTTCGTACATTGGGGAGGGGGAGAGACCCAGTACTTC.